This paragraph covers one T cell receptor beta chain sequence. Its specificity is unknown. This entry belongs to a study of shared clonotypes between healthy human individuals. Whole-study results and caveats: Naive CD4 clonotypes were shared across a few donors at 5% to 6%.

The V gene end was trimmed by 4 bases and the J gene end by 0 bases; junction bases not matched to a gene: 6. Germline values: CDR1 SGHRS, CDR2 YFSETQ. There are 16 residues in the CDR3. Sequencing used immunoSEQ multiplex PCR; TCRdb keeps in-frame clones, though not all of them. The sample has over 1.4 million clones, about 96% seen once. This sequence originates from a man in his thirties or forties in good health. This chain connects TRBV5-1 to TRBJ1-2; 10 bases match TRBD1. The specimen sequenced was naive CD4+ T cells sorted from blood. The subset: CD45RA+ positively selected. In nucleotides, the CDR3 is TGCGCCAGCAGCCATCTAGGACAGGGGGCTAACTATGGCTACACCTTC. This sequence encodes CASSHLGQGANYGYTF.